This T cell receptor (beta chain) derives from a study of blood T cells in healthy people across ages. General study findings and limits: In long-lived donors, naive CD4+ cell counts and diversity exceeded those of aged donors.

A note on this clonotype: The antigen remains unidentified.

V lost 1 base and J lost 1, with 15 bases in between. Germline V gene data show CDR1 as DFQATT and CDR2 as SNEGSKA (reference sequence). The CDR3 extends over 16 amino acids. Primed by a sample-barcoded 5' primer and a J-beta primer mix, a second PCR proceeded for about 6 to 11 cycles. From the 5' RACE reads, TCRdb called clonotypes with MiXCR, one entry per CDR3 protein. Of 1.6 million or so distinct CDR3 sequences in the sample, around 36% are singletons; the top ten hold 11%. Samples each yielded at least 5.5 micrograms of total RNA. The sequencing input was blood. This sequence joins TRBV20-1 and TRBJ2-3, with D possibly being TRBD2 (6 bases). This sequence originates from a young woman in good health. The CDR3 sequence: CSARVMVSGRTDTQYF. The CDR3 DNA follows: TGCAGTGCTAGAGTTATGGTTAGCGGTCGCACAGATACGCAGTATTTT.